This entry lists 32 T cell receptor beta chains sequenced from one sample in a study of T cells in Graves' hyperthyroidism and ophthalmopathy. Amplified TCR beta CDR3 regions derived from RNA transcripts. The HTBI primer set was used in a first-round RT-PCR of the TCR CDR3. MiXCR, run by TCRdb on the multiplex PCR reads, gives a single entry per CDR3 protein. The repertoire has around 55,000 distinct CDR3 sequences, less than 60% of them found once; the top ten carry 8% to 10%. Source material: blood. The receptor source for this set is a woman in her fifties or sixties with Graves' ophthalmopathy.

This clonotype occurred many times. This sequence joins TRBV5-1 and TRBJ1-2, with 7 bases that match TRBD1. This CDR3 has 14 residues. Germline V gene lookup returns CDR1 SGHRS and CDR2 YFSETQ. Trimming at V came to 3 bases and at J to 2 bases, leaving 4 bases not matched to a gene. The CDR3 spells CASSSGTANYGYTF. CDR3 sequence (DNA): TGCGCCAGCAGCTCCGGGACAGCAAACTATGGCTACACCTTC.

This clonotype appeared many times. The chain couples TRBV6-5 to TRBJ2-7, with 12 bases fitting TRBD2. CDR3 length: 17 residues. The germline V gene encodes CDR1 MNHEY and CDR2 SVGAGI. The V gene end was trimmed by 6 bases and the J gene end by 1 base; junction bases not matched to a gene: 10. The CDR3 DNA reads TGTGCCAGCAGCCCCCCGCCGACTAGCGGGAGTTCCTACGAGCAGTACTTC. Encoded protein: CASSPPPTSGSSYEQYF.

About this clonotype: At one boundary the junction diverges from the germline segment, which might be a read error. The chain combines TRBV5-1 with TRBJ2-3; 7 nucleotides align to TRBD2. Germline loops: CDR1 SGHRS, CDR2 YFSETQ. The CDR3 length is 20 residues. The CDR3 region has the DNA TGCGCCAGCAGCTCCGAGGACGGGGGGAGTAGAGGGGACCGCACAGGTACGCAGTATTTT. This encodes CASSSEDGGSRGDRTGTQYF.

This clonotype was seen many times. The rearrangement links TRBV6-5 to TRBJ2-7, with 8 bases fitting TRBD2. The germline gives CDR1 MNHEY, CDR2 SVGAGI. V shed 7 bases, J shed 7 bases, and the junction held 9 bases outside the gene matches. The CDR3 is made up of 13 amino acids. CDR3 residues: CASTPGGAGEQYF. CDR3 sequence (DNA): TGTGCCAGCACCCCGGGAGGGGCGGGGGAGCAGTACTTC.

This clonotype has just a few counts. The rearrangement uses TRBV19 and TRBJ2-7; 8 bases are shared with TRBD1. Germline V gene sequence: CDR1 LNHDA, CDR2 SQIVND (reference sequence). This CDR3 is 14 amino acids long. With V trimmed by 5 bases and J by 3 bases, 6 bases remained unmatched. The CDR3 nucleotides read TGTGCCAGTAGTCCCACCGGGACAGGCTACGAGCAGTACTTC. Translated: CASSPTGTGYEQYF.

The V call is TRBV29-1, the J call TRBJ1-2, with 7 bases that match TRBD1. Per germline, CDR1 SQVTM and CDR2 ANQGSEA. The CDR3 is made up of 14 amino acids. Trimming took 7 bases from V and 3 from J; bases not matched to a gene: 11. The CDR3 loop reads CSASGGQADYGYTF. CDR3 nucleotide sequence: TGCAGCGCTTCGGGCGGACAGGCGGACTATGGCTACACCTTC.

The chain carries TRBV25-1 and TRBJ2-7, with D tentatively TRBD2 (6 bases). Germline assignment: CDR1 MGHDK and CDR2 SYGVNS. V lost 6 bases and J lost 4, with 22 bases in between. The CDR3 extends over 16 amino acids. The CDR3 sequence is CASSTYEPGDGYEQYF. DNA of the CDR3: TGTGCCAGCAGCACCTATGAACCGGGAGATGGGTACGAGCAGTACTTC.

J is TRBJ2-5 and V is TRBV5-4; either TRBD1 or TRBD2 may supply D (5 bases each). The V gene lost 4 bases and the J gene lost 5 bases, with 15 bases spanning the gap. CDR3 size: 14 residues. Germline CDR1 SGHNT, CDR2 YYREEE (reference sequence). The CDR3 spells CASSKGNDYETQYF. For the CDR3, the DNA is TGTGCCAGCAGCAAGGGGAATGACTACGAGACCCAGTACTTC.

There are many counts of this clonotype. The chain recombines TRBV19 with TRBJ2-1, with a possible D match to TRBD1 (6 bases). Germline V gives CDR1 LNHDA, CDR2 SQIVND (reference sequence). The V end was cut by 0 bases, the J end by 3 bases, with 18 bases between. The CDR3 spans 18 residues. The CDR3 sequence: CASSIDKGQIALYNEQFF. CDR3 nucleotides: TGTGCCAGTAGTATAGATAAAGGACAGATTGCCCTCTACAATGAGCAGTTCTTC. The entire variable domain, with the rest obtained from reference TRBV19 and TRBJ2-1, is as follows: DGGITQSPKYLFRKEGQNVTLSCEQNLNHDAMYWYRQDPGQGLRLIYYSQIVNDFQKGDIAEGYSVSREKKESFPLTVTSAQKNPTAFYLCASSIDKGQIALYNEQFFGPGTRLTVL.

In its sample, this clonotype was seen many times. The J gene is TRBJ1-5, the V gene TRBV6-6, with 11 bases aligning to TRBD1. Germline CDR1 reads MNHNY; CDR2 reads SVGAGI (reference sequence). The CDR3 is made up of 16 amino acids. With 2 bases clipped from V and 7 bases from J, the junction kept 7 bases outside the gene matches. CDR3 bases: TGTGCCAGCAGTTACATCGTGGACAGGGGGCAGCAGCCCCAGCATTTT. This sequence encodes CASSYIVDRGQQPQHF.

V is TRBV29-1 and J is TRBJ2-1; 8 nucleotides align to TRBD1. With V trimmed by 4 bases and J by 2 bases, 22 bases remained unmatched. The CDR3 spans 20 residues. Looked up from germline, CDR1 is SQVTM and CDR2 is ANQGSEA. CDR3 nucleotides: TGCAGCGTTGGAGGCCCCAACGTATTGAGGGACAGGTATACCTACAATGAGCAGTTCTTC. Translated, it gives CSVGGPNVLRDRYTYNEQFF.

The rearrangement joins TRBV20-1 to TRBJ1-1; 7 bases map to TRBD1. The CDR3 is made up of 14 amino acids. The germline V gene has CDR1 DFQATT and CDR2 SNEGSKA (reference sequence). V shed 3 bases, J shed 6 bases, and the junction held 10 bases outside the gene matches. This CDR3 is CSASPRGETAEAFF. In nucleotides, the CDR3 is TGCAGTGCTAGTCCCAGGGGGGAAACGGCTGAAGCTTTCTTT.

This clonotype was counted many times. The chain combines TRBV19 with TRBJ1-1; the D gene is possibly TRBD1 (5 bases). Germline values: CDR1 LNHDA, CDR2 SQIVND (reference sequence). Deletions cut 5 bases from V and 4 bases from J, with 11 bases between. This CDR3 region has 13 residues. CDR3 protein: CASSLGVSTEAFF. The CDR3 DNA reads as TGTGCCAGTAGTTTAGGGGTTAGCACTGAAGCTTTCTTT.

V and J are TRBV7-8 and TRBJ1-5; 11 bases are shared with TRBD1. This CDR3 is 16 amino acids long. CDR1 is SGHVS and CDR2 is FQNEAQ in the germline V gene. Trimming cost V 8 bases and J 5 bases; bases outside gene matches: 11. This CDR3 reads CASGPKPGQGDQPQHF. The DNA of the CDR3 is TGTGCCAGCGGCCCTAAACCGGGACAGGGGGATCAGCCCCAGCATTTT.

This sequence joins TRBV29-1 and TRBJ2-6; perhaps TRBD2 as D (5 bases). Looked up from germline, CDR1 is SQVTM and CDR2 is ANQGSEA. Trimming removed 7 bases from V and 0 bases from J, with 25 bases in between. This CDR3 has 19 residues. CDR3 protein: CSAPWPQGGLCSGANVLTF. DNA for the CDR3: TGCAGCGCACCTTGGCCTCAAGGCGGGCTGTGCTCTGGGGCCAACGTCCTGACTTTC.

In its sample, this clonotype was seen many times. The rearrangement joins TRBV7-2 to TRBJ2-5; 11 bases align to TRBD1. This CDR3 contains 14 residues. Germline values: CDR1 SGHTA, CDR2 FQGNSA. Trimming cost V 7 bases and J 5 bases; bases outside gene matches: 6. The CDR3 region has the DNA TGTGCCAGCAACGGACAGGGGGCTCGGGAGACCCAGTACTTC. As protein: CASNGQGARETQYF.

The chain has TRBV7-3 and TRBJ2-7, with 9 bases lining up with TRBD1. The V gene end was trimmed by 5 bases and the J gene end by 4 bases; junction bases not matched to a gene: 6. Germline CDR1 is SGHTA and CDR2 is FQGTGA. This CDR3 has 14 amino acids. The CDR3 loop reads CASSKQGAGYEQYF. The CDR3 DNA sequence: TGTGCCAGCAGCAAACAGGGGGCGGGGTACGAGCAGTACTTC.

Ten or more counts support this clonotype. It may be a read error: a sequence one base away is much more abundant. This sequence joins TRBV9 and TRBJ1-2; maybe TRBD1 (5 bases). V was shortened by 3 bases and J by 4 bases, with 10 bases between the two germline ends. Per germline, CDR1 SGDLS and CDR2 YYNGEE. This CDR3 spans 13 amino acids. The CDR3 DNA sequence: TGTGCCAGCAGCGAGGGAGGGGCCTATGGCTACACCTTC. Encoded protein: CASSEGGAYGYTF.

The V call is TRBV6-5, the J call TRBJ1-2; the D gene is possibly TRBD1 (5 bases). The CDR3 has 16 amino acids. Germline CDR1 MNHEY, CDR2 SVGAGI. Trimming pared 1 base from V and 2 bases from J, leaving 14 bases between. Written as DNA, the CDR3 is TGTGCCAGCAGTTACTTACCGTCAGGGTTAAACTATGGCTACACCTTC. Translation: CASSYLPSGLNYGYTF.

This chain uses TRBV5-1 with TRBJ2-1; no clear D gene. CDR3 length: 13 residues. Trimming left V 2 bases short and J 5 bases short, with 8 bases between. Per the germline V gene, CDR1 is SGHRS and CDR2 is YFSETQ. CDR3 bases: TGCGCCAGCAGCTTCTCCACTAACAATGAGCAGTTCTTC. This encodes CASSFSTNNEQFF.

This clonotype was seen many times. The chain combines TRBV5-1 with TRBJ2-3; D is possibly TRBD1 (5 bases). Deletions cut 1 base from V and 0 bases from J, with 12 bases between. CDR3 size: 16 residues. Germline loops: CDR1 SGHRS, CDR2 YFSETQ. Written as DNA, the CDR3 is TGCGCCAGCAGCTTGTTAGTGACAGATAGCACAGATACGCAGTATTTT. Translating gives CASSLLVTDSTDTQYF. Drawing the rest from reference TRBV5-1 and TRBJ2-3, the complete variable domain is KAGVTQTPRYLIKTRGQQVTLSCSPISGHRSVSWYQQTPGQGLQFLFEYFSETQRNKGNFPGRFSGRQFSNSRSEMNVSTLELGDSALYLCASSLLVTDSTDTQYFGPGTRLTVL.

As regards this clonotype: One end of the junction does not line up with germline, which may come from a read error. The chain combines TRBV7-9 with TRBJ2-1; D remains ambiguous. Germline CDR1 reads SEHNR; CDR2 reads FQNEAQ (reference sequence). CDR3 length equals 14 residues. The CDR3 protein is CASGWASPPNEQFF. The CDR3 DNA reads as TGTGCCAGCGGCTGGGCCAGCCCTCCCAATGAGCAGTTCTTT.

The chain employs TRBV19 and TRBJ2-2, with TRBD1 matching 10 bases. The trim removed 5 bases at V and 4 bases at J, leaving 10 bases unmatched. Germline CDR1 reads LNHDA; CDR2 reads SQIVND (reference sequence). CDR3 length: 17 amino acids. The DNA of the CDR3 is TGTGCCAGTAGTGCGGGACAGGGGATCATTAGCACCGGGGAGCTGTTTTTT. Translated, it gives CASSAGQGIISTGELFF.

A note on this clonotype: It is unclear where the CDR3 begins or ends on the DNA, so no DNA is shown, and the CDR3 is as TCRdb lists it. The rearrangement joins TRBV7-6 to TRBJ2-1. Germline V gene lookup returns CDR1 SGHVS and CDR2 FNYEAQ. 16 amino acids form the CDR3, both terminal residues included. This CDR3 is CASSFYICSAGHEQFF.

The V and J genes are TRBV19 and TRBJ2-7, with 7 bases fitting TRBD1. The CDR3 length is 16 residues. Germline loops: CDR1 LNHDA, CDR2 SQIVND (reference sequence). J lost 4 bases, V lost 7 bases, and 16 bases had no gene match. CDR3 sequence reads: CASKRTGLGVGYEQYF. In DNA form, the CDR3 reads TGTGCCAGTAAGAGGACAGGTCTCGGGGTGGGGTACGAGCAGTACTTC.

A remark on this clonotype: Compared with germline, one end of the junction differs, possibly owing to a read error. V and J are TRBV29-1 and TRBJ1-4; no reliable D call. This CDR3 is built from 8 residues. Germline-derived CDR1 and CDR2 are SQVTM and ANQGSEA. For the CDR3, the DNA is TGCAGCGTTGAACAACTGTTTTTT. Translated: CSVEQLFF. The whole variable domain, filled in from reference TRBV29-1 and TRBJ1-4, reads SAVISQKPSRDICQRGTSLTIQCQVDSQVTMMFWYRQQPGQSLTLIATANQGSEATYESGFVIDKFPISRPNLTFSTLTVSNMSPEDSSIYLCSVEQLFFGSGTQLSVL.

This clonotype is medium-sized within its sample. This sequence joins TRBV15 and TRBJ2-5, with D tentatively TRBD2 (5 bases). The CDR3 covers 13 residues. Looked up from germline, CDR1 is LNHNV and CDR2 is YYDKDF (reference sequence). V dropped 2 bases and J dropped 6 bases, with 10 bases sitting between them. Here the CDR3 reads CATSRLSGQTQYF. CDR3 nucleotides: TGTGCCACCAGCAGACTCAGCGGACAGACCCAGTACTTC. Together with reference TRBV15 and TRBJ2-5, the CDR3 gives the full variable domain: DAMVIQNPRYQVTQFGKPVTLSCSQTLNHNVMYWYQQKSSQAPKLLFHYYDKDFNNEADTPDNFQSRRPNTSFCFLDIRSPGLGDTAMYLCATSRLSGQTQYFGPGTRLLVL.

This chain uses TRBV7-8 with TRBJ2-3; D gene uncertain. In germline, CDR1 is SGHVS, CDR2 FQNEAQ. CDR3 length: 15 amino acids. V was pared by 8 bases and J by 0 bases, with 15 bases between. DNA for the CDR3: TGTGCCAGCTCACCCGGGTCGCCTAGCACAGATACGCAGTATTTT. Amino acid sequence: CASSPGSPSTDTQYF.

Worth noting for this clonotype: A much larger clone lies a single base off, so this may be a read error. The genes are TRBV28 and TRBJ2-5; D unresolved. Germline V CDR1 and CDR2: MDHEN, SYDVKM. Trimming took 7 bases from V and 5 from J, leaving 14 bases between them. This CDR3 region has 13 residues. The chain's CDR3 is CASTVSSTETQYF. In nucleotides, the CDR3 is TGTGCCAGCACCGTGTCCAGTACGGAGACCCAGTACTTC.

This sequence joins TRBV10-3 and TRBJ2-5; the match to TRBD1 covers 7 bases. V dropped 4 bases and J dropped 5; count of bases not matched to a gene: 7. Germline V CDR1 and CDR2: ENHRY, SYGVKD. There are 14 residues in the CDR3. The CDR3 DNA reads as TGTGCCATCAGTGGGGGGACAGCGCGGGAGACCCAGTACTTC. Amino acid sequence: CAISGGTARETQYF.

In its sample, this clonotype was seen a few times. This may be a read error: a much more frequent sequence differs by one nucleotide. Lacking the conserved final phenylalanine or tryptophan, this CDR3 likely reflects a read error. J is TRBJ2-7 and V is TRBV4-1, with a tentative D call TRBD1 (6 bases). Between the trimmed V and J ends, which lost 2 bases and 5 bases, there was a span of 16 bases. The CDR3 has 15 residues. CDR1 and CDR2 from the germline V gene are MGHRA and YSYEKL. CDR3 bases: TGCGCCAGCAGCCAACGTCAGGGGCGCTCTGACGAGCAGTACCTC. Translating it yields CASSQRQGRSDEQYL.

The chain combines TRBV2 with TRBJ2-3; perhaps D is TRBD1 or TRBD2 (6 bases each). The CDR3 is 14 residues long. Trimming cost V 1 base and J 3 bases, with 8 bases left between them. Germline V CDR1 and CDR2: SNHLY, FYNNEI. CDR3 nucleotides: TGTGCCAGCAGTGAAGAAGGGGGGACAGATACGCAGTATTTT. Protein: CASSEEGGTDTQYF.